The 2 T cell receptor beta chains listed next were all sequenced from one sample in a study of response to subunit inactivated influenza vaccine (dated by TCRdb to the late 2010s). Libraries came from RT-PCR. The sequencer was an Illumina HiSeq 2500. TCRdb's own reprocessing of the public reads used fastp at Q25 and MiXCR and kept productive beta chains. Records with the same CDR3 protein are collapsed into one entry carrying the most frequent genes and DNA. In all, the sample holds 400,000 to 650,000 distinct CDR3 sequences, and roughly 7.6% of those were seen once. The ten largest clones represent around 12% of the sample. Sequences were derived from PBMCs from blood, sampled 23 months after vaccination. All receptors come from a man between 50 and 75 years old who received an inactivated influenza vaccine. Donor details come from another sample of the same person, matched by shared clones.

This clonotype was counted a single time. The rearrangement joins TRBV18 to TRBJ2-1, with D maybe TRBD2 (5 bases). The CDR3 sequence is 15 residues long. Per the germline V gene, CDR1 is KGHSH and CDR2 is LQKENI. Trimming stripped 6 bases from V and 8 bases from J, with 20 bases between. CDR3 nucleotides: TGTGCCAGCTCGCTTAGCGTAAGTCCTACGGATGAGCAGTTCTTC. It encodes CASSLSVSPTDEQFF. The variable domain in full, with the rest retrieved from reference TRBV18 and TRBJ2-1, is NAGVMQNPRHLVRRRGQEARLRCSPMKGHSHVYWYRQLPEEGLKFMVYLQKENIIDESGMPKERFSAEFPKEGPSILRIQQVVRGDSAAYFCASSLSVSPTDEQFFGPGTRLTVL.

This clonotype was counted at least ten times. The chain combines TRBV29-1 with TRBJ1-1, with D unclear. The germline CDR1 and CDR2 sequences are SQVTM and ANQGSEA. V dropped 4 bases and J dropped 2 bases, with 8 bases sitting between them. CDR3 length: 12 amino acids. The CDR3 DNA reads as TGCAGCGTTGGCAGATTTAACACTGAAGCTTTCTTT. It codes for CSVGRFNTEAFF.